These T cell receptor beta chains were read from a single sample in a study of control samples from healthy donors and cancer patients. Repertoires were generated with immunoSEQ multiplex PCR, while TCRdb's copy carries only in-frame clones and drops some. The sample contains around 130,000 clones, 85% to 90% of which appear only once. Sequences were obtained from blood. The receptors were sampled from a man younger than 40 in good health. Both conserved end residues are part of each CDR3. D genes are given only for firm matches. Only part of the rows carry a size: once, few, many, or a class if the clone is expanded.

TRBJ2-7	-	TRBV6-2/TRBV6-3	TRBD1	TGTGCCAGCAGTGATCCGGGACAGGGAACCTACGAGCAGTACTTC	CASSDPGQGTYEQYF
TRBJ2-7	-	TRBV2	TRBD1	TGTGCCTGCACAGGGGGATACAACGAGCAGTATTTC	CACTGGYNEQYF
TRBJ1-3	-	TRBV12-5	-	TGTGCTAGTGGTCCCGCCGGAGCCTCCTCTGGAAACACCATATATTTT	CASGPAGASSGNTIYF
TRBJ2-1	-	TRBV7-2	TRBD2	TGTGCCAGCAGCTTAACTAGCGCCTACAATGAGCAGTTCTTC	CASSLTSAYNEQFF
TRBJ1-5	-	TRBV4-1	TRBD1	TGCGCCAGCAGCCAAGTCGGACAGGGGCAGAATCAGCCCCAGCATTTT	CASSQVGQGQNQPQHF
TRBJ2-5	-	TRBV5-8	-	TGTGCCAGCAGCTTAGTTCACCAACGCCAAGAGACCCAGTACTTC	CASSLVHQRQETQYF
TRBJ1-5	-	TRBV7-4	-	TGTGCCAGCAGCTTGGGTGCCTCGGTGGGGTTCCATCAGCCCCAGCATTTT	CASSLGASVGFHQPQHF
TRBJ1-2	-	TRBV6-5	TRBD1	TGTGCCAGCAGTACAGGGGGCGACTATGGCTACACCTTC	CASSTGGDYGYTF
TRBJ2-3	-	TRBV5-8	TRBD2	TGTGCCAGCAGCTCCGGGACTAGCATTCGCACAGATACGCAGTATTTT	CASSSGTSIRTDTQYF
TRBJ1-5	-	TRBV10-3	-	TGTGCCATCAAGGAAAGCGGTCAGCCCCAGCATTTT	CAIKESGQPQHF
TRBJ1-1	once	TRBV21-1	-	TGTGCCAGCAGCAAACGGTTTCCGGCAGGGAGCATGAACACTGAAGCTTTCTTT	CASSKRFPAGSMNTEAFF
TRBJ1-5	-	TRBV30	-	TGTGCCTGGAGTGTACACGAGACCCAGCCCCAGCATTTT	CAWSVHETQPQHF
TRBJ1-1	-	TRBV12-5	-	TGTGCTAGTGGGCCTCACAAGAGTGAAGCTTTCTTT	CASGPHKSEAFF
TRBJ1-5	-	TRBV7-3	TRBD1	TGTGCCAGCAGCCCTGTCGGGACAGGGGGCTATCAGCCCCAGCATTTT	CASSPVGTGGYQPQHF
TRBJ2-1	-	TRBV19	TRBD2	TGTGCCAGTAGTAGTAGTGGTACAGCGGGGGGCAGGGCTAATGAGCAGTTCTTC	CASSSSGTAGGRANEQFF
TRBJ1-2	-	TRBV30	-	TGTGCCTGGAGTAGGCGGGGTAGCTACACCTTC	CAWSRRGSYTF
TRBJ1-1	-	TRBV30	-	TGTGCCTGGAGTACGGTGATGAACACTGAAGCTTTCTTT	CAWSTVMNTEAFF
TRBJ1-2	-	TRBV18	TRBD1	TGTGCCAGCTCACCACGGCAGGGGGTAAGGGGCTACACCTTC	CASSPRQGVRGYTF
TRBJ2-5	-	TRBV5-1	-	TGCGCCAGCAGCTTGGCCCGGCAACAAGAGACCCAGTACTTC	CASSLARQQETQYF
TRBJ1-5	few	TRBV27	-	TGTGCCAGCAGCTCAGGACGAAGGGGGCCCCAGCATTTT	CASSSGRRGPQHF
TRBJ1-2	-	TRBV24-1	-	TGTGCCACCAGTGATTCACAGGGCGGACGGGGCTACACCTTC	CATSDSQGGRGYTF
TRBJ1-5	-	TRBV6-1	-	TGTGCCAGCAGTGAATCCAGTGATGGGCGTCAGCCCCAGCATTTT	CASSESSDGRQPQHF
TRBJ1-2	-	TRBV14	-	TGTGCCAGCAGTCCGTCAGGGGTCTATGGCTACACCTTC	CASSPSGVYGYTF
TRBJ1-1	-	TRBV5-1	TRBD1	TGCGCCAGCAGCTTGGCCGGGGACAGGACTCTTTTT	CASSLAGDRTLF
TRBJ1-6	-	TRBV3-1/TRBV3-2	-	TGTGCCAGCAGCCCAGGTCGATCACCCCTCCACTTT	CASSPGRSPLHF
TRBJ2-1	-	TRBV20-1	TRBD2	TGCAGTGCTGGTGGGACTAGCGGGTCCCCAAATGAGCAGTTCTTC	CSAGGTSGSPNEQFF
TRBJ1-4	-	TRBV24-1	TRBD1	TGTGCCACCAGCCAAGGACAGGGTGGGGGTTCGAATGAAAAACTGTTTTTT	CATSQGQGGGSNEKLFF
TRBJ2-1	-	TRBV7-6	TRBD2	TGTGCCAGCAGCTTAGAAGGGAGCGGGGGGTCGTACAATGAGCAGTTCTTC	CASSLEGSGGSYNEQFF
TRBJ2-2	-	TRBV10-1	-	TGCGCCAGCAGTGAGCCCCCCTGGGGTCGAGTAGGGTCGAACACCGGGGAGCTGTTTTTT	CASSEPPWGRVGSNTGELFF
TRBJ2-1	-	TRBV3-1/TRBV3-2	-	TGTGCCAGCAGCCAAGCGGGCAATGAGCAGTTCTTC	CASSQAGNEQFF
TRBJ1-1	-	TRBV14	TRBD1	TGTGCCAGCAGCCCTTTTGGACAGGTGGGGACTGAAGCTTTCTTT	CASSPFGQVGTEAFF
TRBJ1-2	-	TRBV7-3	TRBD1	TGTGCCAGCAGCTTATACGTCAGGGGGGATAACTATGGCTACACCTTC	CASSLYVRGDNYGYTF
TRBJ2-3	-	TRBV6-1	-	TGTGCCAGCAGTGAAAGGGCAGATACGCAGTATTTT	CASSERADTQYF
TRBJ1-1	-	TRBV5-1	TRBD1	TGCGCCAGCAGCGGGACAGGGGTGTACACTGAAGCTTTCTTT	CASSGTGVYTEAFF
TRBJ1-3	-	TRBV6-5	TRBD1	TGTGCCAGCAGCCGGGACAGGGACTCTGGAAACACCATATATTTT	CASSRDRDSGNTIYF
TRBJ1-2	-	TRBV2	TRBD1	TGTGCCAGCAGTCCCAGGGGGAGTAGCTATGGCTACACCTTC	CASSPRGSSYGYTF
TRBJ2-3	-	TRBV28	TRBD1	TGTGCCAGCAGGGGGACAGGGGGAGATACGCAGTATTTT	CASRGTGGDTQYF
TRBJ2-5	-	TRBV11-2	-	TGTGCCAGCAGCCCCTCGGTGGGGGGCAGGGAGACCCAGTACTTC	CASSPSVGGRETQYF
TRBJ2-5	-	TRBV5-1	-	TGCGCCAGCAGCTTGGTGGGGGAGACCCAGTACTTC	CASSLVGETQYF
TRBJ1-2	-	TRBV10-3	TRBD1	TGTGCCATCACCTCGGACAGGGCGAGTGGCTACACCTTC	CAITSDRASGYTF
TRBJ1-2	-	TRBV2	TRBD1	TGTGCCAGCAGTGGACAGGGGGAGTCCTATGGCTACACCTTC	CASSGQGESYGYTF
TRBJ1-2	-	TRBV30	TRBD1	TGTGCCTGGAGTACGGACAGGGGGTCGTATGGCTACACCTTC	CAWSTDRGSYGYTF
TRBJ2-1	-	TRBV5-6	-	TGTGCCAGCAGCTTGGACTACAATGAGCAGTTCTTC	CASSLDYNEQFF
TRBJ1-2	-	TRBV6-5	-	TGTGCCAGCAGCTTGGGACGGACCGCTAACTATGGCTACACCTTC	CASSLGRTANYGYTF
TRBJ1-5	few	TRBV2	-	TGTGCCAGCAGTCCGGGGGGGCGAGAACAGCCCCAGCATTTT	CASSPGGREQPQHF
TRBJ1-1	-	TRBV27	-	TGTGCCAGCAGTCCCGACCGGGGGGGCCGAACTGAAGCTTTCTTT	CASSPDRGGRTEAFF
TRBJ1-4	-	TRBV13	-	TGTGCCAGCAGCTTAGGAGGAACAGGGAATAATGAAAAACTGTTTTTT	CASSLGGTGNNEKLFF
TRBJ2-3	-	TRBV28	-	TGTGCCAGCAGTTTAGGCAGGGCCTGGGATACGCAGTATTTT	CASSLGRAWDTQYF
TRBJ1-5	few	TRBV27	-	TGTGCCAGCAGTTTTATGGGACAGCCCCAGCATTTT	CASSFMGQPQHF
TRBJ1-1	-	TRBV27	-	TGTGCCAGCAGTTTGTTCACTGGAGGGGCGGGAGCTTTCTTT	CASSLFTGGAGAFF